These 24 T cell receptor beta chains were all obtained from the same sample, sequenced in a study of OX40 agonist ivuxolimab in advanced cancers. Library preparation was by the immunoSEQ multiplex PCR assay. TCRdb carries this immuneACCESS record with in-frame sequences only. Its versions omit some clonotypes, under half of them owing to an unresolved V gene in the studies checked, with the rest unexplained. A total of some 89,000 clones appear in this sample, about 88% of them only once. Roughly 1.7% of the sample is in the top ten clones. Sample: CD4+ or CD8+ T cells sorted from blood, taken in a trial of the OX40 agonist ivuxolimab. The receptor set was obtained from an adult with an advanced solid tumor such as melanoma, head and neck, liver or kidney cancer.

The V gene is TRBV11-2, the J gene TRBJ2-3, with D possibly being TRBD2 (5 bases). This CDR3 region has 12 residues. V lost 4 bases, J lost 6 bases, and 8 bases lay in between. Germline V gene sequence: CDR1 SGHAT, CDR2 FQNNGV. The CDR3 loop is CASSSPGDTQYF. The CDR3 coding sequence is TGTGCCAGCAGCTCCCCGGGGGATACGCAGTATTTT.

V gene TRBV5-1 combines with J gene TRBJ2-1; 9 bases fit TRBD1. The J segment lost 5 bases and the V segment lost 0 bases, leaving 6 bases of the junction unmatched. The germline V gene encodes CDR1 SGHRS and CDR2 YFSETQ. The CDR3 spans 16 residues. CDR3 in DNA: TGCGCCAGCAGCTTGGCTCCGACAGGGGGGAACAATGAGCAGTTCTTC. Translation gives CASSLAPTGGNNEQFF.

The J gene is TRBJ2-3, the V gene TRBV9; 7 bases map to TRBD1. The CDR3 totals 16 residues. Germline V lookup: CDR1 SGDLS, CDR2 YYNGEE. Trimming cost V 1 base and J 0 bases; bases outside gene matches: 5. The CDR3: CASSVLQGSSTDTQYF. For the CDR3, the DNA is TGTGCCAGCAGCGTACTACAGGGGTCAAGCACAGATACGCAGTATTTT.

This chain connects TRBV28 to TRBJ2-2; 12 positions agree with TRBD2. V was clipped by 2 bases and J by 3 bases; unmatched bases: 10. The CDR3 has 19 amino acids. From germline, CDR1 is MDHEN and CDR2 SYDVKM. The CDR3 spells CASSLLGLAGGLYTGELFF. For the CDR3, the DNA is TGTGCCAGCAGTTTACTCGGGCTAGCGGGGGGGCTATACACCGGGGAGCTGTTTTTT.

This clone was observed a single time. V gene TRBV28 combines with J gene TRBJ1-1; D is unclear. Trimming took 0 bases from V and 5 from J, leaving 13 bases between them. The CDR3 runs 15 residues. Looked up from germline, CDR1 is MDHEN and CDR2 is SYDVKM. The DNA for the CDR3 is TGTGCCAGCAGTTTATGGACCTCTCGAGGAACTGAAGCTTTCTTT. This translates into CASSLWTSRGTEAFF.

The chain links TRBV7-3 to TRBJ1-1; no firm D call. The CDR3 runs 15 residues. Looked up from germline, CDR1 is SGHTA and CDR2 is FQGTGA. Trimming cost V 0 bases and J 0 bases, with 8 bases left between them. For the CDR3, the DNA is TGTGCCAGCAGCTTAACCGGGCATCTGAACACTGAAGCTTTCTTT. As protein: CASSLTGHLNTEAFF.

The chain combines TRBV7-2 with TRBJ2-4; the D gene is possibly TRBD2 (5 bases). The CDR3 has 15 residues. The germline V gene has CDR1 SGHTA and CDR2 FQGNSA. V gave up 0 bases and J gave up 0 bases, with 6 bases separating them. In nucleotides, the CDR3 is TGTGCCAGCAGCTTAGCGGCGGGAGCCAAAAACATTCAGTACTTC. Residues: CASSLAAGAKNIQYF. The variable domain in full, completed from reference TRBV7-2 and TRBJ2-4, reads GAGVSQSPSNKVTEKGKDVELRCDPISGHTALYWYRQSLGQGLEFLIYFQGNSAPDKSGLPSDRFSAERTGGSVSTLTIQRTQQEDSAVYLCASSLAAGAKNIQYFGAGTRLSVL.

The gene calls are TRBV5-1 and TRBJ1-2; 9 bases are a match to TRBD1. The CDR3 sequence is 13 residues long. V was clipped by 5 bases and J by 4 bases; unmatched bases: 3. Germline V gene data show CDR1 as SGHRS and CDR2 as YFSETQ. CDR3 in amino acids: CASSMDRGYGYTF. Written as DNA, the CDR3 is TGCGCCAGCAGTATGGACAGGGGCTATGGCTACACCTTC.

J is TRBJ1-3 and V is TRBV7-2; TRBD1 might be the D (6 bases). This CDR3 spans 18 amino acids. V was cut by 5 bases and J by 3 bases, with 23 bases left in between. CDR1 and CDR2 from the germline V gene are SGHTA and FQGNSA. The CDR3 DNA reads TGTGCCAGCAGCCGAGGATTTCAGGGGAGGGCTCTTGGAAACACCATATATTTT. Amino acid sequence: CASSRGFQGRALGNTIYF.

The chain joins TRBV15 to TRBJ2-3, with 9 bases identical to TRBD2. Germline V gives CDR1 LNHNV, CDR2 YYDKDF (reference sequence). Germline trimming cut 1 base from V and 1 base from J; bases unmatched to any gene: 0. The CDR3 extends over 15 amino acids. This CDR3 is CATSRGLAGTDTQYF. The CDR3 DNA reads TGTGCCACCAGCAGAGGACTAGCGGGCACAGATACGCAGTATTTT. The full variable domain, in which reference TRBV15 and TRBJ2-3 provide the parts outside the CDR3, is DAMVIQNPRYQVTQFGKPVTLSCSQTLNHNVMYWYQQKSSQAPKLLFHYYDKDFNNEADTPDNFQSRRPNTSFCFLDIRSPGLGDTAMYLCATSRGLAGTDTQYFGPGTRLTVL.

The J gene is TRBJ2-7, the V gene TRBV7-8; no definite D call. Trimming removed 1 base from V and 7 bases from J, with 11 bases in between. This CDR3 contains 13 residues. Per germline, CDR1 SGHVS and CDR2 FQNEAQ. CDR3 region: CASSLDQAREQYF. CDR3 bases: TGTGCCAGCAGCTTAGATCAGGCTCGGGAGCAGTACTTC.

This clone was counted a few times. The rearrangement links TRBV4-1 to TRBJ1-3; no definite D call. V shed 4 bases and J shed 0 bases, with 10 bases lying between them. Germline V CDR1 and CDR2: MGHRA, YSYEKL. The CDR3 consists of 15 residues. CDR3 bases: TGCGCCAGCAGCCCCCGACCCGACTCTGGAAACACCATATATTTT. It specifies CASSPRPDSGNTIYF.

The chain recombines TRBV5-1 with TRBJ2-3; 8 bases line up with TRBD1. Trimming at V came to 2 bases and at J to 4 bases, leaving 6 bases not matched to a gene. From germline, CDR1 is SGHRS and CDR2 YFSETQ. CDR3 length: 15 amino acids. The CDR3 is CASSFRTGNPDTQYF. In DNA, the CDR3 is TGCGCCAGCAGCTTCAGGACAGGGAATCCAGATACGCAGTATTTT. The full variable domain, in which reference TRBV5-1 and TRBJ2-3 provide the parts outside the CDR3, is KAGVTQTPRYLIKTRGQQVTLSCSPISGHRSVSWYQQTPGQGLQFLFEYFSETQRNKGNFPGRFSGRQFSNSRSEMNVSTLELGDSALYLCASSFRTGNPDTQYFGPGTRLTVL.

This chain joins TRBV7-8 and TRBJ2-5; no clear D gene. The CDR3 loop spans 13 amino acids. V gave up 4 bases and J gave up 5 bases, with 11 bases separating them. Germline-derived CDR1 and CDR2 are SGHVS and FQNEAQ. Here the CDR3 reads CASSWFSLETQYF. DNA for the CDR3: TGTGCCAGCAGCTGGTTCTCATTGGAGACCCAGTACTTC.

The chain links TRBV7-2 to TRBJ2-5, with D possibly called TRBD1 or TRBD2 (5 bases each). V lost 0 bases, J lost 4 bases, and 12 bases lay in between. The germline V gene encodes CDR1 SGHTA and CDR2 FQGNSA. CDR3 size: 15 residues. The CDR3 here is CASSLAGTSGETQYF. Written as DNA, the CDR3 is TGTGCCAGCAGCTTAGCGGGGACCTCGGGAGAGACCCAGTACTTC.

This rearrangement joins TRBV27 to TRBJ2-2; tentatively, D is TRBD1 (5 bases). Trimming cost V 11 bases and J 6 bases, with 16 bases left between them. The germline gives CDR1 MNHEY, CDR2 SMNVEV (reference sequence). The CDR3 has 13 residues. The CDR3 DNA reads TGTGCCGGCAAGGGGCACCCCTCCGGGGAGCTGTTTTTT. This codes for CAGKGHPSGELFF.

This clone came up once. This rearrangement joins TRBV5-4 to TRBJ2-7, with D perhaps TRBD1 or TRBD2 (5 bases each). Looked up from germline, CDR1 is SGHNT and CDR2 is YYREEE (reference sequence). This CDR3 contains 14 residues. The V gene lost 3 bases and the J gene lost 4 bases, with 14 bases spanning the gap. In DNA form, the CDR3 reads TGTGCCAGCAGCTCCACCGGGACCGGGTACGAGCAGTACTTC. Translating gives CASSSTGTGYEQYF.

This chain links TRBV7-9 with TRBJ2-5; 11 nucleotides align to TRBD2. CDR3 length: 13 residues. V shed 5 bases, J shed 13 bases, and the junction held 9 bases outside the gene matches. Per germline, CDR1 SEHNR and CDR2 FQNEAQ (reference sequence). The DNA of the CDR3 is TGTGCCAGCAGCCGTCAGACTAGCGGGGACTTGTACTTC. Its protein product is CASSRQTSGDLYF.

The chain recombines TRBV6-4 with TRBJ2-5, with TRBD2 identical over 7 bases. Germline trimming cut 7 bases from V and 7 bases from J; bases unmatched to any gene: 18. From germline, CDR1 is MRHNA and CDR2 SNTAGT. The CDR3 covers 16 residues. This chain's CDR3 is CASTRLFPWGGGTQYF. For the CDR3, the DNA is TGTGCCAGCACCCGTCTCTTCCCTTGGGGGGGAGGGACCCAGTACTTC.

The rearrangement links TRBV11-2 to TRBJ1-2; D ambiguous. The CDR3 contains 14 residues. Trimming removed 1 base at V and 4 bases at J, with 10 bases between. From germline, CDR1 is SGHAT and CDR2 FQNNGV. The CDR3 is CASSLGTTIYGYTF. CDR3 in DNA: TGTGCCAGCAGCTTAGGCACGACAATCTATGGCTACACCTTC.

This sequence joins TRBV25-1 and TRBJ2-1; D is uncertain. CDR3 size: 16 residues. With 2 bases removed from V and 0 bases from J, the gap between germline ends came to 11 bases. CDR1 MGHDK and CDR2 SYGVNS come from the germline V gene. The CDR3 sequence is CASSEGVARSYNEQFF. Here the CDR3 DNA reads TGTGCCAGCAGTGAAGGGGTGGCGCGCTCCTACAATGAGCAGTTCTTC.

The CDR3 DNA is TGCGCCAGCAGTAATACAGTGAACTACGAGCAGTACTTC. Translated: CASSNTVNYEQYF. The gene calls are TRBV10-1 and TRBJ2-7; D gene uncertain. The V end was cut by 5 bases, the J end by 3 bases, with 11 bases between. This CDR3 is 13 amino acids long. Germline V gene lookup returns CDR1 WNHNN and CDR2 SYGVQD (reference sequence).

This clone was detected a few times. The V and J genes are TRBV6-5 and TRBJ1-5; D not resolved. The CDR3 runs to 13 residues. Germline assignment: CDR1 MNHEY and CDR2 SVGAGI. With 0 bases removed from V and 5 bases from J, the gap between germline ends came to 5 bases. CDR3 sequence reads: CASSYSGDQPQHF. For the CDR3, the DNA is TGTGCCAGCAGTTACTCGGGCGATCAGCCCCAGCATTTT.

The chain couples TRBV14 to TRBJ1-1; TRBD1 might be the D (6 bases). The CDR3 has 12 amino acids. Trimming pared 6 bases from V and 6 bases from J, leaving 11 bases between. CDR1 and CDR2 from the germline V gene are SGHDN and FVKESK. CDR3 protein: CASSAWTAEAFF. The CDR3 nucleotides are TGTGCCAGCAGTGCTTGGACAGCTGAAGCTTTCTTT.